One and the same sample provided the 9 T cell receptor beta chains below, sequenced in a study of OX40 agonist ivuxolimab in advanced cancers. Profiling relied on immunoSEQ multiplex PCR, and the TCRdb table lists in-frame clones only, not all of them. Here the sample spans around 150,000 clones, roughly 94% being singletons. The material was CD4+ or CD8+ T cells sorted from blood, obtained in a trial of the OX40 agonist ivuxolimab. The source is an adult with an advanced solid tumor such as melanoma, head and neck, liver or kidney cancer.

The chain combines TRBV2 with TRBJ1-3; D may be TRBD1 (6 bases). The length of the CDR3 is 17 residues. Germline V gene sequence: CDR1 SNHLY, CDR2 FYNNEI. V was trimmed by 6 bases and J by 0 bases, leaving 18 bases between them. The DNA of the CDR3 is TGTGCCAGCAGGTGGGCCAGGGACATTCACTCTGGAAACACCATATATTTT. It translates to CASRWARDIHSGNTIYF.

The J gene is TRBJ1-2, the V gene TRBV4-3, with a weak D call TRBD1 (5 bases). Germline V lookup: CDR1 LGHNA, CDR2 YSLEER. This CDR3 spans 18 amino acids. With 1 base removed from V and 14 bases from J, the gap between germline ends came to 32 bases. The CDR3 DNA sequence: TGCGCCAGCAGCCAAGTGGGAGGCATAGGCACAGGTCCCCCCGGGGAAACCTTC. Amino acids: CASSQVGGIGTGPPGETF.

The rearrangement links TRBV6-6 to TRBJ2-3; no reliable D call. CDR3 size: 15 residues. CDR1 is MNHNY and CDR2 is SVGAGI in the germline V gene (reference sequence). V dropped 7 bases and J dropped 1 base, with 15 bases sitting between them. The CDR3 region is CASTLGPLGTDTQYF. The CDR3 DNA sequence: TGTGCCAGCACCCTCGGTCCACTGGGCACAGATACGCAGTATTTT.

The gene calls are TRBV6-1 and TRBJ2-3, with D possibly matching TRBD2 (5 bases). Trimming pared 0 bases from V and 5 bases from J, leaving 15 bases between. CDR3 size: 16 residues. Germline V lookup: CDR1 MNHNS, CDR2 SASEGT. Here the CDR3 reads CASSEAGGSRGDTQYF. CDR3 DNA sequence: TGTGCCAGCAGTGAAGCGGGCGGGTCCCGCGGAGATACGCAGTATTTT.

The gene calls are TRBV7-2 and TRBJ2-5; D remains ambiguous. Deletions cut 1 base from V and 5 bases from J, with 5 bases between. Germline CDR1 SGHTA, CDR2 FQGNSA. CDR3 length: 12 amino acids. CDR3 amino acids: CASSLDGETQYF. The CDR3 nucleotides read TGTGCCAGCAGCTTAGACGGGGAGACCCAGTACTTC.

The chain employs TRBV9 and TRBJ2-1; no clear D gene. CDR3 length equals 14 residues. V was trimmed by 0 bases and J by 5 bases, leaving 9 bases between them. Germline V gives CDR1 SGDLS, CDR2 YYNGEE. CDR3 sequence: CASSVESRNNEQFF. As DNA, the CDR3 is TGTGCCAGCAGCGTAGAGTCTAGAAACAATGAGCAGTTCTTC.

The chain links TRBV6-5 to TRBJ1-2, with D possibly matching TRBD1 (5 bases). The V end was cut by 7 bases, the J end by 4 bases, with 19 bases between. Germline lookup yields CDR1 MNHEY and CDR2 SVGAGI. This CDR3 has 15 residues. Here the CDR3 DNA reads TGTGCCAGCATCCTAGACCCTTTGGGGGGCTATGGCTACACCTTC. Encoded protein: CASILDPLGGYGYTF.

The chain has TRBV7-2 and TRBJ1-2, with 7 nucleotides matching TRBD1. V was pared by 5 bases and J by 3 bases, with 12 bases of the junction left unmatched. The CDR3 is made up of 16 amino acids. CDR1 SGHTA and CDR2 FQGNSA come from the germline V gene. The CDR3 here is CASSLMGPGGDYGYTF. CDR3 sequence (DNA): TGTGCCAGCAGCCTGATGGGGCCAGGGGGAGACTATGGCTACACCTTC.

The V and J genes are TRBV7-9 and TRBJ1-2; maybe TRBD1 (6 bases). The ends were cut back, 5 bases at V and 1 base at J, with 23 bases in the middle. This CDR3 region has 18 residues. Germline V lookup: CDR1 SEHNR, CDR2 FQNEAQ (reference sequence). The CDR3 region is CASSPTVGARDINYGYTF. In DNA, the CDR3 is TGTGCCAGCAGCCCCACCGTCGGTGCGCGGGACATTAACTATGGCTACACCTTC.